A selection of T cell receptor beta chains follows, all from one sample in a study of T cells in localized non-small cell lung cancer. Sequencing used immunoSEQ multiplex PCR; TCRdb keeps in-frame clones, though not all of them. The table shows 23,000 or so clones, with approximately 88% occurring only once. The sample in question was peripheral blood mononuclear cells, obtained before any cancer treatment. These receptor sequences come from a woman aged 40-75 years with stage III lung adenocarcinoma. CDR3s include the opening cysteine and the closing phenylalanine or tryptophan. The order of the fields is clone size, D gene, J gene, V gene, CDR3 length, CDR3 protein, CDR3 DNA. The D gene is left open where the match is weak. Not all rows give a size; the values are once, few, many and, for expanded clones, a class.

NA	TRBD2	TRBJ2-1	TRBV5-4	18	CASSLGGRGGPWLNEQFF	TGTGCCAGCAGCTTGGGTGGCCGCGGGGGGCCCTGGCTAAATGAGCAGTTCTTC
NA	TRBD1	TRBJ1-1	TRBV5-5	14	CASSLAGGNTEAFF	TGTGCCAGCAGCTTGGCAGGGGGAAACACTGAAGCTTTCTTT
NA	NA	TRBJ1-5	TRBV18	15	CASSPPPGGNQPQHF	TGTGCCAGCTCACCTCCCCCCGGGGGCAATCAGCCCCAGCATTTT
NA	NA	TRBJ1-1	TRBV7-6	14	CASSPNRAVAEAFF	TGTGCCAGCAGCCCTAACAGGGCGGTCGCTGAAGCTTTCTTT
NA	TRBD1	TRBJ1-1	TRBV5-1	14	CASSVGQTNTEAFF	TGCGCCAGCAGTGTGGGACAGACGAACACTGAAGCTTTCTTT
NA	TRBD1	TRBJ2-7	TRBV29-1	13	CSVIQGAGGEQYF	TGCAGCGTCATACAGGGGGCAGGGGGCGAGCAGTACTTC
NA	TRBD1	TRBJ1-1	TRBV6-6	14	CASTATGGGTEAFF	TGTGCCAGCACCGCGACAGGGGGCGGCACTGAAGCTTTCTTT
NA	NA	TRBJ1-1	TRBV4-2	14	CASSQESGDTEAFF	TGTGCCAGCAGCCAAGAGTCGGGGGACACTGAAGCTTTCTTT
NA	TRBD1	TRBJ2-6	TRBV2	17	CASSPGQGLSGANVLTF	TGTGCCAGCAGCCCGGGACAGGGCCTCTCTGGGGCCAACGTCCTGACTTTC
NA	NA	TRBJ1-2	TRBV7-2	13	CASSSQVNYGYTF	TGTGCCAGCAGCTCACAGGTTAACTATGGCTACACCTTC
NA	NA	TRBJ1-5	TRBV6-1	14	CASNNREPNQPQHF	TGTGCCAGCAATAACAGGGAACCGAATCAGCCCCAGCATTTT
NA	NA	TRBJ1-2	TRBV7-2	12	CASSASRYGYTF	TGTGCCAGCAGCGCCAGCAGATATGGCTACACCTTC
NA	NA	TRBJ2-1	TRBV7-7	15	CASSRSSGGYNEQFF	TGTGCCAGCAGCCGTAGTAGCGGAGGGTACAATGAGCAGTTCTTC
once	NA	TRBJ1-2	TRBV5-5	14	CASSLETAYIGYTF	TGTGCCAGCAGCTTGGAGACAGCCTATATTGGCTACACCTTC
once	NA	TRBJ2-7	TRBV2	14	CASSGPSRLLEQYF	TGTGCCAGCAGTGGGCCTAGCAGGTTACTCGAGCAGTACTTC
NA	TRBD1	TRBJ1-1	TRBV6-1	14	CASSPTLDRVVAFF	TGTGCCAGCAGCCCCACCCTTGACAGGGTAGTGGCTTTCTTT